This T cell receptor (beta chain) was captured by sequencing in a study of blood T cell repertoires in COVID-19. The wider study: From T cells, B-cell-depleted T cells, or PBMCs came the material, which was cDNA or gDNA.

Authors' analysis steps: Scientists estimated how many nucleated cells there were by amplifying reference gene primers. Method: immunoSEQ multiplex PCR; TCRdb's copy keeps in-frame clones and lacks some. V, J and clone size were drawn from that table, and D and trimming were deduced from the DNA. The sample records nearly 80,000 clones, about 85% being singletons. The TCR originated in a man between 60 and 70 years old with active or convalescent COVID-19. Sequencing was done on a sample of peripheral blood.

CDR3 DNA sequence: TGTGCCAGCAGCCAAGAAGGGGGTTCTGGGGAGACCCAGTACTTC. Amino acids: CASSQEGGSGETQYF. The genes are TRBV4-2 and TRBJ2-5, with a tentative D call TRBD1 (6 bases). The V and J ends lost 0 bases and 5 bases respectively, with 13 bases between them. Looked up from germline, CDR1 is LGHNA and CDR2 is YNFKEQ. This CDR3 contains 15 residues.